These 5 T cell receptor beta chains originate from one sample sequenced in a study of tissue T cells after allogeneic stem cell transplantation. Time point described: mouse harvest day 14 after allogeneic transplant. Mouse grafts combined 10^7 T-cell-depleted bone marrow cells with 10^6 splenic CD5+ T cells. The method was immunoSEQ multiplex PCR; TCRdb's version includes in-frame clones alone and lacks a portion of them. The table has around 2,900 clones, around 50% seen once. Sequencing was performed on gut tissue. These receptors were obtained from a female BALB/c mouse given C57BL/6 T cells with graft-versus-host disease after an allogeneic hematopoietic cell transplant.

About this clone: Gene names refer to mouse genes. The CDR3 sequence is CASSLSGSNTEVFF. The DNA read from the CDR3 is TGTGCCAGCAGTCTGTCGGGGTCAAACACAGAAGTCTTC. The chain is built from TRBV26 and TRBJ1-1; no clear D gene. The CDR3 end is not reached by the read, which stops 1 residue before it; the germline J gene fills it in. Germline V CDR1 and CDR2: KGHPV, FQNQEV (reference sequence). This CDR3 comprises 14 residues. The V end lost 0 bases, the J end lost 0 bases, and 5 bases lay between the germline ends.

Regarding this clone: Gene names follow the mouse nomenclature. The read comes to an end 1 residue before the CDR3 does, leaving the germline J gene to fill in the end. V usage is TRBV2 and J usage is TRBJ2-3, with a possible D match to TRBD1 (6 bases). CDR3 length: 13 residues. Trimming stripped 0 bases from V and 10 bases from J, with 11 bases between. The germline V gene encodes CDR1 LGHNA and CDR2 YSYQKL. The CDR3 here is CASSQDSGAPLYF. The covered CDR3 bases are TGTGCCAGCAGCCAAGATTCAGGGGCTCCGCTGTAT.

For this clone: These gene names are mouse names. The CDR3 extends 1 residue past the end of the read, so its final part is completed from the germline J gene. The chain links TRBV3 to TRBJ2-1; 9 bases map to TRBD2. Per germline, CDR1 SNHLY and CDR2 FYNGKV (reference sequence). The CDR3 sequence is 14 residues long. The ends lost 1 base at V and 5 bases at J; junction bases unmatched: 0. CDR3 DNA, as far as it was read: TGTGCCAGCAGCTTAGTGGGGGGGCATGCTGAGCAGTTC. Its translation: CASSLVGGHAEQF. Given in full, the CDR3 is CASSLVGGHAEQFF.

On this clone: Gene labels here are mouse ones. Read sequence stops 1 residue before the CDR3 end, and the germline J gene provides the missing end. V gene TRBV26 combines with J gene TRBJ1-1, with no clear D. Germline V gene sequence: CDR1 KGHPV, CDR2 FQNQEV (reference sequence). The germline V and J ends were trimmed by 8 bases and 1 base, with 11 bases remaining between them. The CDR3 totals 13 residues. CDR3 DNA, as far as it was read: TGTGCCAGCGCATCACAAGAAAACACAGAAGTCTTC. It encodes CASASQENTEVF. The CDR3 in full is CASASQENTEVFF.

About this clone itself: Genes here carry mouse names. The CDR3 is cut off 1 residue early in the read; its end comes from the germline J gene. The rearrangement uses TRBV13-1 and TRBJ2-7; D not certain. Trimming took off 0 bases at V and 6 bases at J, with 4 bases between the two ends. Germline V gives CDR1 NSHNY, CDR2 SYGAGN. This CDR3 spans 11 amino acids. The CDR3 loop is CASSDGGEQYF. The part of the CDR3 DNA that was read is TGTGCCAGCAGTGATGGGGGTGAACAGTAC.